The entry below gives a single T cell receptor beta chain sequence along with its context. Its antigen is unknown. This sample is part of a study of T cell responses to AZD1222 COVID-19 vaccine. Study context: Pooled together were second doses at about 4 or about 12 weeks.

The CDR3 runs to 14 residues. The V end lost 1 base, the J end lost 8 bases, and 13 bases lay between the germline ends. CDR1 and CDR2 (germline): SEHNR, FQNEAQ (reference sequence). Here immunoSEQ multiplex PCR was the method, and the copy in TCRdb shows in-frame clones only, minus some. The top ten clones hold 0.95% to 1% of a sample with approximately 190,000 clones, roughly 88% of them seen once. Whole-study results and caveats: Dominant CD4 TCR responses targeted spike regions 160-218 and 743-854. Donors, mostly white British, included more females; clonal diversity was possibly underestimated.

This rearrangement joins TRBV7-9 to TRBJ2-3; D is perhaps TRBD1 (5 bases). The sample consisted of peripheral blood, taken on day 0 of AZD1222 vaccination. The clonotype was recovered from an adult in good health. This CDR3 reads CASSLEGSAATQYF. The CDR3 DNA sequence: TGTGCCAGCAGCTTAGAGGGGTCGGCTGCTACGCAGTATTTT.